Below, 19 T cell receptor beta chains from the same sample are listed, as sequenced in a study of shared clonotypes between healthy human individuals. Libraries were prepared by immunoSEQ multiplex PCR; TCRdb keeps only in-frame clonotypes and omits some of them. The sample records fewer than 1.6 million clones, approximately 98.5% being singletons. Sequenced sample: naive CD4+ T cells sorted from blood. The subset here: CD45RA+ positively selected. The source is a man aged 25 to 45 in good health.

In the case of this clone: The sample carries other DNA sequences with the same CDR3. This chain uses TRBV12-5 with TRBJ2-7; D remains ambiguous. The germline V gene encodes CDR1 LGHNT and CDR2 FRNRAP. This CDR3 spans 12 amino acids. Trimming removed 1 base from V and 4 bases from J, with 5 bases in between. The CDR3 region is CASGLGLYEQYF. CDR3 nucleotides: TGTGCTAGTGGTTTGGGTCTTTACGAGCAGTACTTC.

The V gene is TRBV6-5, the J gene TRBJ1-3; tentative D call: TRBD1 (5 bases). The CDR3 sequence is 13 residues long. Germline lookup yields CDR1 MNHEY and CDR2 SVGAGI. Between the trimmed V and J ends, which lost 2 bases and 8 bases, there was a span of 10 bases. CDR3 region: CASSYSGGDTIYF. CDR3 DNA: TGTGCCAGCAGTTACAGCGGGGGAGACACCATATATTTT.

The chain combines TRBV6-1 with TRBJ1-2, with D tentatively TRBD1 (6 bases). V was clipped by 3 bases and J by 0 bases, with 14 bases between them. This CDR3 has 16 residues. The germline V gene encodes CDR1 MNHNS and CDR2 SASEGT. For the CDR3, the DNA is TGTGCCAGCAGTGATCCCTTGACAGGCTCTAACTATGGCTACACCTTC. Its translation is CASSDPLTGSNYGYTF.

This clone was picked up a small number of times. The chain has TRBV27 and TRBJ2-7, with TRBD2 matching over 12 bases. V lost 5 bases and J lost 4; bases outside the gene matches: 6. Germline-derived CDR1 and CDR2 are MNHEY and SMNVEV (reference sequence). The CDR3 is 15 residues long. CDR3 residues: CASSETSGRWYEQYF. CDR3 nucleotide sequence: TGTGCCAGCAGTGAGACTAGCGGGAGATGGTACGAGCAGTACTTC.

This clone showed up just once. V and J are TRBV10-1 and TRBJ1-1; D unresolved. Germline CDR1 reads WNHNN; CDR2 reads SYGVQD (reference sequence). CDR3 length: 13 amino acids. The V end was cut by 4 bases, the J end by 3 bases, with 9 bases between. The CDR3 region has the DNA TGCGCCAGCAGTGCTCGATGGGACACTGAAGCTTTCTTT. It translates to CASSARWDTEAFF.

The CDR3 nucleotides are TGTGCCAGCAGCCCAATGGGACAGGGGGCCGTGGATACGCAGTATTTT. Its translation is CASSPMGQGAVDTQYF. The rearrangement links TRBV7-2 to TRBJ2-3, with TRBD1 matching 12 bases. The CDR3 loop spans 16 amino acids. The V gene end was trimmed by 5 bases and the J gene end by 6 bases; junction bases not matched to a gene: 9. The germline V gene has CDR1 SGHTA and CDR2 FQGNSA.

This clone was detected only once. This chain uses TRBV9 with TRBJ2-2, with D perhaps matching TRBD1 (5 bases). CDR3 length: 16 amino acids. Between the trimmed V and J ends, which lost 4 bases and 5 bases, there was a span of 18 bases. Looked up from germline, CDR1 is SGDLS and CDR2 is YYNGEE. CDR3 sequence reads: CASSPQRQGWTGELFF. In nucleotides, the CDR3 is TGTGCCAGCAGCCCACAGAGGCAGGGATGGACCGGGGAGCTGTTTTTT.

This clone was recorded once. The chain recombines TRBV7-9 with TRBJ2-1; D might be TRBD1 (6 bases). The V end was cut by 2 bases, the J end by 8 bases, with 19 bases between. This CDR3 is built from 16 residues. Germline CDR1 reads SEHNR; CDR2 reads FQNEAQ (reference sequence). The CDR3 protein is CASSLRYRAVSDEQFF. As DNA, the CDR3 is TGTGCCAGCAGCTTAAGGTACAGGGCGGTGAGTGATGAGCAGTTCTTC. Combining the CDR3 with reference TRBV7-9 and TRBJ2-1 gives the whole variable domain DTGVSQNPRHKITKRGQNVTFRCDPISEHNRLYWYRQTLGQGPEFLTYFQNEAQLEKSRLLSDRFSAERPKGSFSTLEIQRTEQGDSAMYLCASSLRYRAVSDEQFFGPGTRLTVL.

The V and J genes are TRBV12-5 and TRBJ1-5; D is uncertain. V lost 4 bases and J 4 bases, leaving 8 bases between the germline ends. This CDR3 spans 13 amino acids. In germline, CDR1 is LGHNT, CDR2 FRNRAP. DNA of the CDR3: TGTGCTAGTGGTTATGGGCAGAATCAGCCCCAGCATTTT. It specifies CASGYGQNQPQHF.

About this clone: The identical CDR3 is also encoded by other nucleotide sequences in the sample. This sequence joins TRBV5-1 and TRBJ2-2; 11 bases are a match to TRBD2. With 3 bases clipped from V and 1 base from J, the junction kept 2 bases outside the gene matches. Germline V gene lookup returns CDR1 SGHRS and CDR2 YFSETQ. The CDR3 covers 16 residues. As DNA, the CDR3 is TGCGCCAGCAGCTCCGGACTAGCGGGGAACACCGGGGAGCTGTTTTTT. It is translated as CASSSGLAGNTGELFF.

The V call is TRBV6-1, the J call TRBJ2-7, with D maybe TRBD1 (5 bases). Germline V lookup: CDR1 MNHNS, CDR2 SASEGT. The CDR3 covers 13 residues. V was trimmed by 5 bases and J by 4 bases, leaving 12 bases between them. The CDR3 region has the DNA TGTGCCAGCAGTACTACTCAGGGTTACGAGCAGTACTTC. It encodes CASSTTQGYEQYF.

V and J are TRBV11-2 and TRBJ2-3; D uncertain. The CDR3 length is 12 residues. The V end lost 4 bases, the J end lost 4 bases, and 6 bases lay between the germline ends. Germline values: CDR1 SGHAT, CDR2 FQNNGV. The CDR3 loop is CASSSWSDTQYF. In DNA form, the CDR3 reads TGTGCCAGCAGCTCATGGTCAGATACGCAGTATTTT.

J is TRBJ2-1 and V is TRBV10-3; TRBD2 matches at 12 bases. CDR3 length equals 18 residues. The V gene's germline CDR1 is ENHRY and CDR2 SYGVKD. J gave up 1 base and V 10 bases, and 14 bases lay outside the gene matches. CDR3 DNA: TGTGCCACCAAAGGTCGACTAGCGGGAGCCCGATCCTACAATGAGCAGTTCTTC. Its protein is CATKGRLAGARSYNEQFF.

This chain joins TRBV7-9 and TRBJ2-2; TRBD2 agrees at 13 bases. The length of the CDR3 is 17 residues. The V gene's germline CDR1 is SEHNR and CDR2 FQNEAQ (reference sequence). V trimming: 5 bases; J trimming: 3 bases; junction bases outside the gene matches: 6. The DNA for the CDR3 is TGTGCCAGCAGCCGGACTAGCGGGAGAACGGACACCGGGGAGCTGTTTTTT. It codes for CASSRTSGRTDTGELFF.

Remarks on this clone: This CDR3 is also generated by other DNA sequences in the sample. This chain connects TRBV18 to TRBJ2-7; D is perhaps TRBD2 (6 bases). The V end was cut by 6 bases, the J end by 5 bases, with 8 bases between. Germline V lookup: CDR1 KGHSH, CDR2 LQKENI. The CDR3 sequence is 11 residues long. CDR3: CASSRGNEQYF. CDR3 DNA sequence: TGTGCCAGCTCCCGCGGGAACGAGCAGTACTTC.

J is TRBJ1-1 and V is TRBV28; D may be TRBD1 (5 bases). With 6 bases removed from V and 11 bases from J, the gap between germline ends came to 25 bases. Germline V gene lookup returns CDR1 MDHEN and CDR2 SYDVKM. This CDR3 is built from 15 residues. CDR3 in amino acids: CASRTSGPAGRWAFF. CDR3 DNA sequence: TGTGCCAGCAGAACCTCGGGACCGGCCGGTAGGTGGGCTTTCTTT.

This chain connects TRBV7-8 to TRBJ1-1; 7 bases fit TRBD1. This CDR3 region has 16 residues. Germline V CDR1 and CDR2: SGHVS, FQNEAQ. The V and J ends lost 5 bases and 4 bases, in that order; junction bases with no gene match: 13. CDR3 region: CASSPGGHRGSTEAFF. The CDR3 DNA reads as TGTGCCAGCAGCCCGGGTGGACACAGGGGTTCCACTGAAGCTTTCTTT. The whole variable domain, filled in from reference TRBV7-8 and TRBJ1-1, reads GAGVSQSPRYKVAKRGQDVALRCDPISGHVSLFWYQQALGQGPEFLTYFQNEAQLDKSGLPSDRFFAERPEGSVSTLKIQRTQQEDSAVYLCASSPGGHRGSTEAFFGQGTRLTVV.

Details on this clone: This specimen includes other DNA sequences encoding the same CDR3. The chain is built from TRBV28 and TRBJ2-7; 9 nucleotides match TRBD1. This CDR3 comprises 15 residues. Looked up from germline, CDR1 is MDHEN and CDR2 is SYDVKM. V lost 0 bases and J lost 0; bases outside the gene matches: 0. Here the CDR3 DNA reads TGTGCCAGCAGTTTATGGACAGGGGGCTCCTACGAGCAGTACTTC. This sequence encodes CASSLWTGGSYEQYF.

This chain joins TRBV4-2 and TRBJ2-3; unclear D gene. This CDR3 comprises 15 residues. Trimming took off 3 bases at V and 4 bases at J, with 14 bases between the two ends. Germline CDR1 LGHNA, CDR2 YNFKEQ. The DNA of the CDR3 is TGTGCCAGCAGCCACGTAATAGATTACGCAGATACGCAGTATTTT. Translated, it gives CASSHVIDYADTQYF.